The entry that follows covers one TCR beta chain sequence. Its target is unknown. This entry comes from a study of cytomegalovirus exposure and HLA in healthy donors. Primers included in the PCR were 60 Vbeta and 13 Jbeta primers. Only in-frame clones appear in the TCRdb table, and some are missing; sequencing was by immunoSEQ multiplex PCR. The sample shows about 110,000 clones, over 60% of them seen only once. The CDR3 consists of 16 residues. CDR1 and CDR2 (germline): MGHRA, YSYEKL. V was pared by 0 bases and J by 2 bases, with 4 bases of the junction left unmatched. Findings and caveats of the study: Among TCR beta chains, those listed as cytomegalovirus-associated numbered over 150. Immune exposure was documented only through CMV serostatus. HLA restriction was apparent for most CMV-associated TCR beta chains in a later analysis.

This TCR derives from a man in his thirties or forties in good health and CMV-seropositive. Sequenced sample: PBMCs. The gene calls are TRBV4-1 and TRBJ2-4, with 7 bases aligning to TRBD2. This chain's CDR3 is CASSQEGAGSKNIQYF. CDR3 DNA: TGCGCCAGCAGCCAAGAAGGAGCGGGGTCCAAAAACATTCAGTACTTC.